The T cell receptor beta chain described here comes from a study of cytomegalovirus exposure and HLA in healthy donors. A few counts support this clone. Its antigen is unidentified. Per the germline V gene, CDR1 is SGHTA and CDR2 is FQGNSA. The CDR3 length is 13 residues. V lost 1 base to trimming and J lost 6 bases, with 7 bases between them. The primer mix had 60 Vbeta and 13 Jbeta primers. Libraries were prepared by immunoSEQ multiplex PCR; TCRdb keeps only in-frame clonotypes and omits some of them. This sample has about 200,000 clones; approximately 12% occur once, and the top ten carry approximately 8.3%. Study-level points and caveats: In a later analysis, DRB1 alleles had the most associated TCRs; HLA-C alleles the fewest.

The chain recombines TRBV7-2 with TRBJ1-5, with D maybe TRBD1 (5 bases). This clonotype originated in a man in his fifties or sixties in good health and CMV-seropositive. Material: PBMCs. Here the CDR3 reads CASSLGGGQPQHF. The CDR3 bases are TGTGCCAGCAGCTTAGGGGGGGGTCAGCCCCAGCATTTT.